The sequence of this T cell receptor beta chain was determined in a study of cytomegalovirus exposure and HLA in healthy donors. CDR3 size: 13 residues. CDR1 is SEHNR, CDR2 FQNEAQ, per germline (reference sequence). Trimming took 7 bases from V and 6 from J; bases not matched to a gene: 4. Use of 60 Vbeta and 13 Jbeta primers characterized the PCR. Here immunoSEQ multiplex PCR was the method, and the copy in TCRdb shows in-frame clones only, minus some. The table records around 170,000 clones, more than 75% of them present only once. The clonotype originates from a woman in her 30s in good health and CMV-seropositive. The sequenced sample was PBMCs. V is TRBV7-9 and J is TRBJ2-2; 8 bases match TRBD1. CDR3 loop: CASNDRGPGELFF. Here the CDR3 DNA reads TGTGCCAGCAACGACAGGGGACCCGGGGAGCTGTTTTTT.